This T cell receptor (beta chain) was sequenced during a study of blood T cells in healthy people across ages. Points from the study as a whole: CMV status of donors was unknown, possibly confounding expanded clonotype changes. Diversity figures based on one million T cells were deemed too low.

Next came a second PCR, run for about 7 to 12 cycles, which used a sample-barcoded 5' primer along with a J-beta primer mix. Each sample yielded at least 2.5 million CDR3-containing paired-end reads. TCRdb reprocessed the 5' RACE reads with MiXCR, giving one entry per CDR3 protein. The profile shows around 1.7 million distinct CDR3 sequences, roughly 28% of them singletons. On this clonotype itself: Its antigen is unidentified.

Total RNA, at least 6 micrograms per sample, came from PBMCs. The clonotype originates from a woman aged 30 to 39 in good health. Sequences were obtained from blood.

The chain's CDR3 is CASSTWDRVRTIEAFF. The CDR3 nucleotides read TGTGCCAGCAGCACCTGGGACAGGGTGAGAACAATTGAAGCTTTCTTT. The chain has TRBV7-2 and TRBJ1-1; 9 bases are a match to TRBD1. Germline loops: CDR1 SGHTA, CDR2 FQGNSA. This CDR3 comprises 16 residues. V shed 5 bases, J shed 7 bases, and the junction held 14 bases outside the gene matches.